This is a list of T cell receptor beta chains from one sample in a study of T cell responses to AZD1222 COVID-19 vaccine. Sequenced by immunoSEQ multiplex PCR; TCRdb stores in-frame clones only, minus some. The profile shows around 130,000 clones, around 86% of them singletons. The sequenced sample was peripheral blood, obtained 28 days after the second AZD1222 dose. Receptors originate from an adult who received the AZD1222 COVID-19 vaccine. The CDR3 runs from the conserved cysteine through the conserved F or W. The D gene is left open where the match is weak. Clone size is stated in some rows and not others, as once, few, many or a class when expanded.

D,J,V,size,length,DNA,CDR3
.,TRBJ1-2,TRBV6-5,once,15,TGTGCCAGCAGGGTACCGGGATCCCGAGGCTATGGCTACACCTTC,CASRVPGSRGYGYTF
.,TRBJ1-3,TRBV7-2,.,16,TGTGCCAGCAGTTCAGAAGGGACACTCCAAACTGGCACCATATATTTT,CASSSEGTLQTGTIYF
TRBD2,TRBJ2-3,TRBV11-3,once,15,TGTGCCAGCAGCTTGGGAGGGACTAGGCAAGATACGCAGTATTTT,CASSLGGTRQDTQYF
TRBD1,TRBJ1-3,TRBV11-3,.,16,TGTGCCAGCAGCTTTCGAGGGGGCAACTCTGGAAACACCATATATTTT,CASSFRGGNSGNTIYF
.,TRBJ2-5,TRBV11-3,.,14,TGTGCCAGCAGCTTATGGGGGCGGGGAGAGACCCAGTACTTC,CASSLWGRGETQYF
.,TRBJ1-6,TRBV2,few,14,TGTGCCAGCAGCCGCGCCCCCCATAATTCACCCCTCCACTTT,CASSRAPHNSPLHF
TRBD1,TRBJ1-2,TRBV5-1,.,13,TGCGCCAGCAGCTCGGGACAGGGGTATGGCTACACCTTC,CASSSGQGYGYTF
.,TRBJ1-1,TRBV2,.,17,TGTGCCAGCAGAGGCTGGGGGGCTGGATCTATGAACACTGAAGCTTTCTTT,CASRGWGAGSMNTEAFF
.,TRBJ2-7,TRBV4-1,.,19,TGCGCCAGCAGCCACCCAAAGTACGCCCTGGGGGCCAGCTCCTACGAGCAGTACTTC,CASSHPKYALGASSYEQYF
.,TRBJ2-3,TRBV6-4,.,16,TGTGCCAGCAGCCTCAACTACGACGCTAGCACAGATACGCAGTATTTT,CASSLNYDASTDTQYF
.,TRBJ1-1,TRBV12-3/TRBV12-4,.,12,TGTGCCAGCGGCCCTGGGGGCAGGATATCTTTCTTT,CASGPGGRISFF
TRBD2,TRBJ2-1,TRBV3-1/TRBV3-2,.,16,TGTGCCAGCAGCCCATTCCCTGGGGGAGGGAAGGGTGAGCAGTTCTTC,CASSPFPGGGKGEQFF
TRBD1,TRBJ1-1,TRBV6-5,.,14,TGTGCCAGCATCCTGAATCACCGAGACAGGGGAGCTTTCTTT,CASILNHRDRGAFF
.,TRBJ2-7,TRBV28,.,14,TGTGCCAGCAGTCCTACAGGGTACTCCTACGAGCAGTACTTC,CASSPTGYSYEQYF
TRBD1,TRBJ1-6,TRBV30,.,15,TGTGCCTCCGGGACAGGTAGCTCCTATAATTCACCCCTCCACTTT,CASGTGSSYNSPLHF
.,TRBJ1-1,TRBV10-1,.,12,TGCGCCAGCAACGACAGGAACACTGAAGCTTTCTTT,CASNDRNTEAFF
TRBD1,TRBJ1-5,TRBV6-4,.,14,TGTGCCAGCAGTGGCGGACAGGGATCACAGCCCCAGCATTTT,CASSGGQGSQPQHF